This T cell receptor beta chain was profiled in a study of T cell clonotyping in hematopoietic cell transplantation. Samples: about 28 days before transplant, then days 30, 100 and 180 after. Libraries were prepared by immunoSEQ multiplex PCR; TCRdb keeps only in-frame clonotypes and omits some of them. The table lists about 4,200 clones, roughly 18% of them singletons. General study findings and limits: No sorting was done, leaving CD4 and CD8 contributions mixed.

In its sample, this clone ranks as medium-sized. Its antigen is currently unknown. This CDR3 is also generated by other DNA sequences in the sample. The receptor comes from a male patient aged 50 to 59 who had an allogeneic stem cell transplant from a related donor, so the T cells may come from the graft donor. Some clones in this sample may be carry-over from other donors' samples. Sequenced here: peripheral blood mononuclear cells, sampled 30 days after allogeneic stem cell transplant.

CDR3 in DNA: TGTGCCAGCAGTTACGGGGGGACTGAAGCTTTCTTT. This codes for CASSYGGTEAFF. The chain joins TRBV6-5 to TRBJ1-1; D is possibly TRBD1 (5 bases). Germline CDR1 reads MNHEY; CDR2 reads SVGAGI. Trimming stripped 2 bases from V and 5 bases from J, with 6 bases between. The CDR3 sequence is 12 residues long.